The 18 T cell receptor beta chains below all came from one sample that was sequenced in a study of T-cell memory formation after mild COVID-19. TCRdb re-called the 5' RACE reads with MiXCR, one entry per CDR3 protein. The sample carries over 350,000 distinct CDR3 sequences, around 24% recorded once. Sequenced sample: PBMCs or a T cell subset sorted from them (not recorded which). These receptors were obtained from an adult woman who had mild COVID-19 (a few samples of this study predate the infection). Cell type and time point are not known.

The chain couples TRBV27 to TRBJ2-7, with 8 bases aligning to TRBD1. This CDR3 has 15 amino acids. J was trimmed by 2 bases and V by 4 bases; bases with no gene match: 7. Per germline, CDR1 MNHEY and CDR2 SMNVEV (reference sequence). As DNA, the CDR3 is TGTGCCAGCAGTTCCCCGGGACAGGCAACCTACGAGCAGTACTTC. This codes for CASSSPGQATYEQYF.

This chain uses TRBV7-8 with TRBJ2-5; D might be TRBD1 (6 bases). Germline loops: CDR1 SGHVS, CDR2 FQNEAQ. The CDR3 runs 12 residues. Trimming shortened V by 6 bases and J by 7 bases, and 12 bases separated the two germline ends. Written as DNA, the CDR3 is TGTGCCAGCAGTATGACAGGCGGGACCCAGTACTTC. Amino acid sequence: CASSMTGGTQYF. The complete variable domain, with remaining parts taken from reference TRBV7-8 and TRBJ2-5, reads GAGVSQSPRYKVAKRGQDVALRCDPISGHVSLFWYQQALGQGPEFLTYFQNEAQLDKSGLPSDRFFAERPEGSVSTLKIQRTQQEDSAVYLCASSMTGGTQYFGPGTRLLVL.

This clonotype was found a few times. This chain joins TRBV20-1 and TRBJ2-5; D perhaps matches TRBD1 (7 bases). The CDR3 consists of 16 residues. Germline V lookup: CDR1 DFQATT, CDR2 SNEGSKA (reference sequence). V was pared by 5 bases and J by 3 bases, with 22 bases between. The CDR3 nucleotides read TGCAGTGCTCTAGAACGCAGGGGGGACTCGAAAGAGACCCAGTACTTC. Protein sequence: CSALERRGDSKETQYF.

This clonotype appeared a few times. The gene calls are TRBV24-1 and TRBJ2-7; no firm D call. This CDR3 is 13 amino acids long. CDR1 KGHDR and CDR2 SFDVKD come from the germline V gene. V dropped 3 bases and J dropped 0 bases, with 5 bases sitting between them. The CDR3 sequence: CATSDTVSYEQYF. The CDR3 DNA sequence: TGTGCCACCAGTGATACGGTCTCCTACGAGCAGTACTTC.

The rearrangement links TRBV6-5 to TRBJ1-2; D gene ambiguous. V shed 6 bases and J shed 2 bases, with 10 bases lying between them. This CDR3 has 13 residues. Germline V lookup: CDR1 MNHEY, CDR2 SVGAGI. The chain's CDR3 is CASSRTENYGYTF. Written as DNA, the CDR3 is TGTGCCAGCAGCCGGACCGAAAACTATGGCTACACCTTC.

This clonotype turned up a few times. The rearrangement links TRBV6-2 or TRBV6-3 to TRBJ2-7, with 8 nucleotides matching TRBD2. V lost 8 bases, J lost 6 bases, and 12 bases stayed unmatched. Germline CDR1 and CDR2: MNHEY and SVGEGT. The CDR3 loop spans 14 amino acids. The CDR3 coding sequence is TGTGCCAGCGGGTTAGCGGGATTCACGGGCGAGCAGTACTTC. Residues: CASGLAGFTGEQYF.

The V gene is TRBV15, the J gene TRBJ1-1; D uncertain. V dropped 0 bases and J dropped 7 bases, with 9 bases sitting between them. Germline-derived CDR1 and CDR2 are LNHNV and YYDKDF (reference sequence). This CDR3 comprises 13 residues. The CDR3 DNA reads as TGTGCCACCAGCAGAGATCGAGGATTTGAAGCTTTCTTT. It specifies CATSRDRGFEAFF. The full variable domain, with the rest looked up from reference TRBV15 and TRBJ1-1, is DAMVIQNPRYQVTQFGKPVTLSCSQTLNHNVMYWYQQKSSQAPKLLFHYYDKDFNNEADTPDNFQSRRPNTSFCFLDIRSPGLGDTAMYLCATSRDRGFEAFFGQGTRLTVV.

The chain combines TRBV4-3 with TRBJ1-2, with D tentatively TRBD1 (5 bases). In germline, CDR1 is LGHNA, CDR2 YSLEER. The CDR3 has 15 residues. V was shortened by 0 bases and J by 8 bases, with 16 bases between the two germline ends. CDR3 region: CASSQDGTFGSGYTF. The CDR3, as DNA: TGCGCCAGCAGCCAAGATGGGACTTTCGGTTCCGGCTACACCTTC.

J is TRBJ1-5 and V is TRBV6-1, with TRBD1 matching over 7 bases. CDR1 is MNHNS and CDR2 is SASEGT in the germline V gene. J lost 4 bases, V lost 5 bases, and 5 bases had no gene match. The CDR3 has 14 residues. In DNA form, the CDR3 reads TGTGCCAGCAGTATGACAGGGTTGAATCAGCCCCAGCATTTT. As protein: CASSMTGLNQPQHF.

This clonotype was seen a handful of times. This chain connects TRBV7-2 to TRBJ2-1; TRBD2 aligns across 10 bases. Germline loops: CDR1 SGHTA, CDR2 FQGNSA. The CDR3 loop spans 19 amino acids. The V and J ends lost 0 bases and 0 bases, in that order; junction bases with no gene match: 8. CDR3 nucleotide sequence: TGTGCCAGCAGCTTAGCCTCCAGCGGGAGGGGTGGCTCCTACAATGAGCAGTTCTTC. It specifies CASSLASSGRGGSYNEQFF. Full variable domain (missing parts from reference TRBV7-2 and TRBJ2-1): GAGVSQSPSNKVTEKGKDVELRCDPISGHTALYWYRQSLGQGLEFLIYFQGNSAPDKSGLPSDRFSAERTGGSVSTLTIQRTQQEDSAVYLCASSLASSGRGGSYNEQFFGPGTRLTVL.

This clonotype occurred a few times. The gene calls are TRBV6-1 and TRBJ2-1; D is unclear. Germline values: CDR1 MNHNS, CDR2 SASEGT. V gave up 2 bases and J gave up 0 bases, with 2 bases separating them. The CDR3 contains 13 residues. The CDR3 DNA is TGTGCCAGCAGTGAAAGCTCCTACAATGAGCAGTTCTTC. It yields the protein CASSESSYNEQFF.

There are a few counts of this clonotype. J is TRBJ1-1 and V is TRBV7-9; D might be TRBD1 (5 bases). This CDR3 is 16 amino acids long. Per the germline V gene, CDR1 is SEHNR and CDR2 is FQNEAQ (reference sequence). V was pared by 5 bases and J by 4 bases, with 20 bases between. DNA of the CDR3: TGTGCCAGCAGCGGCACGGACGGCCTAAGGGGCACTGAAGCTTTCTTT. It codes for CASSGTDGLRGTEAFF.

The V call is TRBV11-3, the J call TRBJ2-2, with a weak D call TRBD1 (6 bases). The CDR3 runs to 15 residues. Germline assignment: CDR1 SGHNT and CDR2 YENEEA. V gave up 4 bases and J gave up 3 bases, with 12 bases separating them. The CDR3 spells CASSWVPGDTGELFF. CDR3 nucleotides: TGTGCCAGCAGCTGGGTACCAGGGGACACCGGGGAGCTGTTTTTT.

The V gene is TRBV18, the J gene TRBJ1-2, with TRBD1 matching over 8 bases. This CDR3 region has 15 residues. V lost 5 bases to trimming and J lost 7 bases; unmatched junction nucleotides: 12. CDR1 is KGHSH and CDR2 is LQKENI in the germline V gene. CDR3 nucleotides: TGTGCCAGCTCATTCTCAGGGGGCGCGAAAAGTGGCTACACCTTC. This encodes CASSFSGGAKSGYTF. The full variable domain, its missing parts supplied by reference TRBV18 and TRBJ1-2, is NAGVMQNPRHLVRRRGQEARLRCSPMKGHSHVYWYRQLPEEGLKFMVYLQKENIIDESGMPKERFSAEFPKEGPSILRIQQVVRGDSAAYFCASSFSGGAKSGYTFGSGTRLTVV.

This clonotype was counted many times. The chain employs TRBV7-6 and TRBJ2-5, with D hard to call. The CDR3 has 15 amino acids. The V gene lost 5 bases and the J gene lost 2 bases, with 15 bases spanning the gap. Per germline, CDR1 SGHVS and CDR2 FNYEAQ. This CDR3 reads CASSTPRGLQETQYF. The CDR3 bases are TGTGCCAGCAGCACCCCCCGAGGTCTGCAAGAGACCCAGTACTTC.

The table lists this clonotype with a few counts. J is TRBJ2-1 and V is TRBV28; no clear D. The length of the CDR3 is 12 residues. Trimming cost V 7 bases and J 5 bases, with 9 bases left between them. From germline, CDR1 is MDHEN and CDR2 SYDVKM. The CDR3 bases are TGTGCCAGCACTGTCCCGCACAATGAGCAGTTCTTC. It encodes CASTVPHNEQFF.

This clonotype was seen more than once but under ten times. The CDR3: CATSEAGTGQQYF. As DNA, the CDR3 is TGTGCCACCAGTGAAGCCGGGACAGGTCAGCAGTACTTC. V usage is TRBV24-1 and J usage is TRBJ2-7; 8 bases line up with TRBD1. The CDR3 contains 13 residues. Germline CDR1 and CDR2: KGHDR and SFDVKD. V gave up 4 bases and J gave up 8 bases; unmatched junction bases: 6.

V gene TRBV24-1 combines with J gene TRBJ1-1; D may be TRBD1 (6 bases). The germline V gene encodes CDR1 KGHDR and CDR2 SFDVKD. The CDR3 runs 17 residues. Between the trimmed V and J ends, which lost 0 bases and 4 bases, there was a span of 17 bases. The DNA for the CDR3 is TGTGCCACCAGTGATTTGGTAGTTGGACAGATACGCACTGAAGCTTTCTTT. Its protein is CATSDLVVGQIRTEAFF.